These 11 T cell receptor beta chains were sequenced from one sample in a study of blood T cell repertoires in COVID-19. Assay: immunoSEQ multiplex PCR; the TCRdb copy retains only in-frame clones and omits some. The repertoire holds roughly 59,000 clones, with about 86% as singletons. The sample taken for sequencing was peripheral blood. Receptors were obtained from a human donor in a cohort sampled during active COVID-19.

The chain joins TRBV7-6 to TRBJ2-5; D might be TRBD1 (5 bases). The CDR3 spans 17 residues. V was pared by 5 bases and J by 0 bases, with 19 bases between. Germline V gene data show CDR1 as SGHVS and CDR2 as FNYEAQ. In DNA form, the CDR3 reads TGTGCCAGCAGCCGACCCGGGTGGGGCTCGTACCAAGAGACCCAGTACTTC. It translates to CASSRPGWGSYQETQYF.

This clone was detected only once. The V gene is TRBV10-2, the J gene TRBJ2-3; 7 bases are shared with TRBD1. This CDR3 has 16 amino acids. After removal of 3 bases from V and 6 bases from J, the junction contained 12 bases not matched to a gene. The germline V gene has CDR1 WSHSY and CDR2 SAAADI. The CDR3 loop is CASSEPTGFIKDTQYF. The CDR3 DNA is TGCGCCAGCAGTGAACCGACAGGGTTCATAAAGGATACGCAGTATTTT.

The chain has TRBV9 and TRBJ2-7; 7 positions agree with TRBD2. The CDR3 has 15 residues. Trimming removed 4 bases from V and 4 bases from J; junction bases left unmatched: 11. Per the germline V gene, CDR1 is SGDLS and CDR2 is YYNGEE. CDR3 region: CASSPSGKLSYEQYF. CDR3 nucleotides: TGTGCCAGCAGCCCAAGCGGGAAACTAAGTTACGAGCAGTACTTC.

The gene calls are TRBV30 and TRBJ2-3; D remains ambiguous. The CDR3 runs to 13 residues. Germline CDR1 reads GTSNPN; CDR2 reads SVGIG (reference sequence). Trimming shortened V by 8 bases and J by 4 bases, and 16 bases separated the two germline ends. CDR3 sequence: CASAPGNADTQYF. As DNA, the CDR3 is TGTGCCAGTGCCCCGGGTAATGCAGATACGCAGTATTTT.

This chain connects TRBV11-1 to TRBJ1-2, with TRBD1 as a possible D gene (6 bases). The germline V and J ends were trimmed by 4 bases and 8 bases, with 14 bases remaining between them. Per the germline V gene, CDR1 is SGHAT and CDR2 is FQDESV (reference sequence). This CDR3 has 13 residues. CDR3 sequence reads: CASSSRGSGGYTF. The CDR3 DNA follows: TGTGCCAGCAGCTCCAGGGGCTCGGGAGGCTACACCTTC.

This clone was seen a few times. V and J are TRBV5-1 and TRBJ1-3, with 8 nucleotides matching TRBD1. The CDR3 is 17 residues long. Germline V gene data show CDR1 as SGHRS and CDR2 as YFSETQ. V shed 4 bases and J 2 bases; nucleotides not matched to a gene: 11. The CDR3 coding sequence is TGCGCCAGCAGCGTGGGACAGGACCATTCTGCTGGAAACACCATATATTTT. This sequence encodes CASSVGQDHSAGNTIYF.

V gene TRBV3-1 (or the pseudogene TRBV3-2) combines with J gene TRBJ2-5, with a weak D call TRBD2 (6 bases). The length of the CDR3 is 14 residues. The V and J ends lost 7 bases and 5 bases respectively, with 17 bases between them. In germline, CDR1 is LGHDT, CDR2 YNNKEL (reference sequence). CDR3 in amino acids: CASTPRTGEETQYF. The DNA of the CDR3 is TGTGCCAGCACCCCAAGGACGGGAGAGGAGACCCAGTACTTC.

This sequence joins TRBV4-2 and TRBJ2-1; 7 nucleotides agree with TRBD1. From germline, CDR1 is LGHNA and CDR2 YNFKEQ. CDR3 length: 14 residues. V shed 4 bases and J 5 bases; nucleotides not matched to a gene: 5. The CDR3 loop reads CASSLRDSDNEQFF. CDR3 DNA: TGTGCCAGCAGCCTCCGGGACAGCGACAATGAGCAGTTCTTC.

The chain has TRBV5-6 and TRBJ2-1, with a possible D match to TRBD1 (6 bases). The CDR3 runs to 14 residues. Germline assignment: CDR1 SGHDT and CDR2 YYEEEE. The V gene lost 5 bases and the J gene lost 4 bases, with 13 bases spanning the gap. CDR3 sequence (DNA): TGTGCCAGCAGGGGTTCTGGACAGTACAATGAGCAGTTCTTC. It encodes CASRGSGQYNEQFF.

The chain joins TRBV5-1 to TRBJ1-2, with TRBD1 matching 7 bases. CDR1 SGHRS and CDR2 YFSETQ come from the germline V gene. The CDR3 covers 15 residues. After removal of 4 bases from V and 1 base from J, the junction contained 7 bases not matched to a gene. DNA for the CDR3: TGCGCCAGCAGCCATGGGACAGAAATTAACTATGGCTACACCTTC. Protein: CASSHGTEINYGYTF.

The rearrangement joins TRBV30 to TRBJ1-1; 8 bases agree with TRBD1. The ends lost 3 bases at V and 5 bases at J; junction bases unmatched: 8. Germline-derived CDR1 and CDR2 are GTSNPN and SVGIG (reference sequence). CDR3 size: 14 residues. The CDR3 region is CAWRQGQGRTEAFF. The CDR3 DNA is TGTGCCTGGAGGCAAGGACAGGGTCGGACTGAAGCTTTCTTT.